The 29 T cell receptor beta chains below all came from one sample that was sequenced in a study of PD-L1 blockade in urothelial cancer. Sequencing was performed with immunoSEQ multiplex PCR; in TCRdb, only in-frame clones are kept and a portion is missing. The sample has 35,000 or so clones; around 83% are singletons. This sample comprised PBMCs, obtained around atezolizumab (anti-PD-L1) treatment. The receptors originated from a man in his 60s with urothelial cancer.

V is TRBV6-1 and J is TRBJ1-1; 7 nucleotides match TRBD1. Germline CDR1 is MNHNS and CDR2 is SASEGT. With V trimmed by 5 bases and J by 1 base, 4 bases remained unmatched. The CDR3 is made up of 14 amino acids. The CDR3 spells CASSFDRANTEAFF. The CDR3 DNA reads TGTGCCAGCAGTTTTGACAGGGCGAACACTGAAGCTTTCTTT.

This clone occurred once. V is TRBV29-1 and J is TRBJ2-1; 11 bases are shared with TRBD1. After removal of 7 bases from V and 8 bases from J, the junction contained 4 bases not matched to a gene. CDR1 is SQVTM, CDR2 ANQGSEA, per germline. This CDR3 has 12 amino acids. The CDR3 bases are TGCAGCGGGGACAGGGGGGACGATGAGCAGTTCTTC. Protein product: CSGDRGDDEQFF.

This chain links TRBV5-5 with TRBJ2-1, with 9 bases identical to TRBD2. The V gene's germline CDR1 is SGHKS and CDR2 YYEKEE (reference sequence). V was clipped by 4 bases and J by 4 bases; unmatched bases: 12. This CDR3 region has 17 residues. The CDR3 DNA follows: TGTGCCAGCAGCCAGGGCGGGAGCGGGAGGTCATACAATGAGCAGTTCTTC. Encoded protein: CASSQGGSGRSYNEQFF. Full variable domain (missing parts from reference TRBV5-5 and TRBJ2-1): DAGVTQSPTHLIKTRGQQVTLRCSPISGHKSVSWYQQVLGQGPQFIFQYYEKEERGRGNFPDRFSARQFPNYSSELNVNALLLGDSALYLCASSQGGSGRSYNEQFFGPGTRLTVL.

This rearrangement joins TRBV6-1 to TRBJ2-5, with 8 bases that match TRBD1. The CDR3 contains 14 residues. V shed 4 bases and J 1 base; nucleotides not matched to a gene: 2. CDR1 is MNHNS, CDR2 SASEGT, per germline. In nucleotides, the CDR3 is TGTGCCAGCAGTGGACAGGGGATCCAAGAGACCCAGTACTTC. Protein: CASSGQGIQETQYF.

The rearrangement uses TRBV18 and TRBJ1-3; D may be TRBD1 (6 bases). This CDR3 comprises 19 residues. The germline V and J ends were trimmed by 2 bases and 0 bases, with 20 bases remaining between them. Germline CDR1 and CDR2: KGHSH and LQKENI. CDR3 nucleotides: TGTGCCAGCTCACCAAGAGGAGGACAGCACCTCTCCTCTGGAAACACCATATATTTT. The encoded protein is CASSPRGGQHLSSGNTIYF. Drawing the rest from reference TRBV18 and TRBJ1-3, the complete variable domain is NAGVMQNPRHLVRRRGQEARLRCSPMKGHSHVYWYRQLPEEGLKFMVYLQKENIIDESGMPKERFSAEFPKEGPSILRIQQVVRGDSAAYFCASSPRGGQHLSSGNTIYFGEGSWLTVV.

The rearrangement joins TRBV30 to TRBJ2-1; the match to TRBD2 covers 10 bases. The CDR3 has 18 amino acids. CDR1 and CDR2 from the germline V gene are GTSNPN and SVGIG (reference sequence). With 1 base clipped from V and 1 base from J, the junction kept 10 bases outside the gene matches. In DNA, the CDR3 is TGTGCCTGGAGTGACAGTCTAGCGGGAGAGGTTTCCTACAATGAGCAGTTCTTC. The encoded protein is CAWSDSLAGEVSYNEQFF.

V is TRBV19 and J is TRBJ1-2; 7 nucleotides align to TRBD1. V gave up 7 bases and J gave up 2 bases; unmatched junction bases: 7. Germline CDR1 and CDR2: LNHDA and SQIVND (reference sequence). The CDR3 consists of 14 residues. The CDR3 DNA sequence: TGTGCCAGTACTCTGGGACAGACGAACTATGGCTACACCTTC. This encodes CASTLGQTNYGYTF.

The chain employs TRBV4-3 and TRBJ2-3; the match to TRBD1 covers 9 bases. V lost 0 bases and J lost 3; bases outside the gene matches: 7. This CDR3 comprises 17 residues. The germline CDR1 and CDR2 sequences are LGHNA and YSLEER. For the CDR3, the DNA is TGCGCCAGCAGCCAAGATCTGGCGACAGGGGGAACAGATACGCAGTATTTT. The encoded protein is CASSQDLATGGTDTQYF.

The CDR3 loop is CSVVHYLEAFF. CDR3 DNA sequence: TGCAGCGTTGTACATTACCTCGAAGCTTTCTTT. V is TRBV29-1 and J is TRBJ1-1; no reliable D call. Looked up from germline, CDR1 is SQVTM and CDR2 is ANQGSEA. V was pared by 4 bases and J by 8 bases, with 11 bases between. The CDR3 is 11 residues long.

The chain couples TRBV2 to TRBJ1-2; TRBD1 agrees at 10 bases. V shed 6 bases, J shed 4 bases, and the junction held 11 bases outside the gene matches. The V gene's germline CDR1 is SNHLY and CDR2 FYNNEI. This CDR3 is 16 amino acids long. The CDR3: CASSRDRGPLGYGYTF. CDR3 DNA: TGTGCCAGCAGCCGGGACAGGGGTCCTTTGGGCTATGGCTACACCTTC.

The genes are TRBV6-1 and TRBJ1-4; no clear D. This CDR3 is 13 amino acids long. Per germline, CDR1 MNHNS and CDR2 SASEGT. Trimming took off 5 bases at V and 4 bases at J, with 8 bases between the two ends. CDR3 residues: CASSQAINEKLFF. CDR3 sequence (DNA): TGTGCCAGCAGTCAGGCAATTAATGAAAAACTGTTTTTT.

The chain couples TRBV5-4 to TRBJ2-7; 10 bases line up with TRBD1. Trimming removed 4 bases from V and 5 bases from J; junction bases left unmatched: 12. Germline V gene lookup returns CDR1 SGHNT and CDR2 YYREEE (reference sequence). This CDR3 is built from 16 residues. The CDR3 protein is CASSPHPTGGRDEQYF. CDR3 sequence (DNA): TGTGCCAGCAGCCCCCACCCGACAGGGGGCAGGGACGAGCAGTACTTC.

The J gene is TRBJ1-6, the V gene TRBV4-1; 11 bases fit TRBD1. Germline V CDR1 and CDR2: MGHRA, YSYEKL. The CDR3 loop spans 17 amino acids. J gave up 1 base and V 3 bases, and 2 bases lay outside the gene matches. The CDR3 region is CASSQDRGRSYNSPLHF. The CDR3 DNA sequence: TGCGCCAGCAGCCAGGACAGGGGGCGATCCTATAATTCACCCCTCCACTTT.

The chain links TRBV5-1 to TRBJ2-7, with TRBD1 matching over 9 bases. From germline, CDR1 is SGHRS and CDR2 YFSETQ. The ends lost 4 bases at V and 3 bases at J; junction bases unmatched: 5. This CDR3 contains 14 residues. CDR3 sequence reads: CASSKDRGNYEQYF. In nucleotides, the CDR3 is TGCGCCAGCAGCAAAGACAGGGGGAACTACGAGCAGTACTTC.

The V gene is TRBV19, the J gene TRBJ2-1, with D maybe TRBD1 (6 bases). V lost 10 bases and J lost 8, with 12 bases in between. Germline CDR1 and CDR2: LNHDA and SQIVND (reference sequence). The CDR3 totals 11 residues. The CDR3: CATTGWDEQFF. CDR3 nucleotides: TGTGCCACCACAGGGTGGGATGAGCAGTTCTTC.

The chain has TRBV30 and TRBJ2-3; no clear D gene. Germline V gene data show CDR1 as GTSNPN and CDR2 as SVGIG (reference sequence). Trimming cost V 1 base and J 6 bases, with 11 bases left between them. CDR3 length: 13 residues. CDR3 DNA: TGTGCCTGGAGTGATCAACCAGGTGATACGCAGTATTTT. It codes for CAWSDQPGDTQYF.

As regards this clone: Other nucleotide sequences from this sample produce the same CDR3. This chain joins TRBV5-1 and TRBJ2-7; 15 bases are a match to TRBD2. The CDR3 consists of 18 residues. Germline V gives CDR1 SGHRS, CDR2 YFSETQ. The ends lost 3 bases at V and 0 bases at J; junction bases unmatched: 7. CDR3 nucleotide sequence: TGCGCCAGCAGCTCGGGACTAGCGGGGGGTCCTAGCTCCTACGAGCAGTACTTC. Translated: CASSSGLAGGPSSYEQYF.

This chain joins TRBV7-2 and TRBJ2-3, with 8 nucleotides matching TRBD1. The CDR3 totals 13 residues. With 5 bases clipped from V and 5 bases from J, the junction kept 3 bases outside the gene matches. Germline CDR1 is SGHTA and CDR2 is FQGNSA. The CDR3 coding sequence is TGTGCCAGCAGCCGGGACAGGCAAGATACGCAGTATTTT. Its translation is CASSRDRQDTQYF.

The rearrangement joins TRBV18 to TRBJ1-5; D is perhaps TRBD1 (5 bases). This CDR3 has 13 residues. The germline gives CDR1 KGHSH, CDR2 LQKENI. Trimming cost V 5 bases and J 4 bases, with 9 bases left between them. In nucleotides, the CDR3 is TGTGCCAGCTCATCGGACAAAAATCAGCCCCAGCATTTT. Protein product: CASSSDKNQPQHF.

The V call is TRBV6-1, the J call TRBJ2-7, with a weak D call TRBD1 (5 bases). This CDR3 has 12 amino acids. CDR1 is MNHNS and CDR2 is SASEGT in the germline V gene. V was cut by 6 bases and J by 5 bases, with 11 bases left in between. Here the CDR3 reads CASSRAPNEQYF. The DNA of the CDR3 is TGTGCCAGCAGCAGGGCTCCCAACGAGCAGTACTTC.

This rearrangement joins TRBV6-5 to TRBJ1-2; TRBD1 matches 10 bases. Germline trimming cut 6 bases from V and 7 bases from J; bases unmatched to any gene: 8. The length of the CDR3 is 14 residues. Germline V gene data show CDR1 as MNHEY and CDR2 as SVGAGI. The CDR3 spells CASRPDRGPGGYTF. The CDR3 bases are TGTGCCAGCAGGCCCGACAGGGGGCCCGGTGGCTACACCTTC.

The chain combines TRBV5-1 with TRBJ1-1, with TRBD1 matching 8 bases. Germline CDR1 and CDR2: SGHRS and YFSETQ. The ends lost 3 bases at V and 6 bases at J; junction bases unmatched: 10. The CDR3 is 15 amino acids. CDR3 in amino acids: CASSWGGGQVAEAFF. The CDR3 nucleotides are TGCGCCAGCAGCTGGGGAGGGGGACAGGTCGCTGAAGCTTTCTTT.

The V gene is TRBV4-2, the J gene TRBJ2-2; the match to TRBD1 covers 7 bases. CDR1 and CDR2 from the germline V gene are LGHNA and YNFKEQ. J lost 5 bases, V lost 2 bases, and 2 bases had no gene match. The CDR3 is made up of 14 amino acids. CDR3 amino acids: CASSQLTGTGELFF. The CDR3 region has the DNA TGTGCCAGCAGCCAACTGACAGGGACCGGGGAGCTGTTTTTT.

This chain joins TRBV4-1 and TRBJ1-5; no definite D call. This CDR3 has 13 residues. Between the trimmed V and J ends, which lost 4 bases and 6 bases, there was a span of 10 bases. Germline CDR1 MGHRA, CDR2 YSYEKL. The CDR3 DNA is TGCGCCAGCAGCCGCCTACTCGGTCAGCCCCAGCATTTT. Amino acid sequence: CASSRLLGQPQHF.

The chain uses TRBV2 and TRBJ1-5; 9 bases fit TRBD1. This CDR3 is 17 amino acids long. The germline gives CDR1 SNHLY, CDR2 FYNNEI. Unmatched junction bases numbered 12, after V lost 5 bases and J lost 4 bases. The CDR3 region is CASSRGQGKYWNQPQHF. Here the CDR3 DNA reads TGTGCCAGCAGTAGGGGACAGGGAAAATATTGGAATCAGCCCCAGCATTTT.

The chain couples TRBV2 to TRBJ2-1; 8 bases are a match to TRBD2. Germline trimming cut 6 bases from V and 10 bases from J; bases unmatched to any gene: 11. The length of the CDR3 is 14 residues. The germline CDR1 and CDR2 sequences are SNHLY and FYNNEI. The CDR3, as DNA: TGTGCCAGCAGCAGTGATCCTTCGGGGGGGGAGCAGTTCTTC. Encoded protein: CASSSDPSGGEQFF.

In this sample, this clone turned up once. J is TRBJ1-4 and V is TRBV7-8; 10 bases fit TRBD1. Trimming at V came to 1 base and at J to 7 bases, leaving 3 bases not matched to a gene. The CDR3 runs to 15 residues. Germline CDR1 and CDR2: SGHVS and FQNEAQ. The CDR3 loop reads CASSLGQGALEKLFF. Here the CDR3 DNA reads TGTGCCAGCAGCTTAGGACAGGGGGCGCTTGAAAAACTGTTTTTT.

This clone was counted a few times. This chain joins TRBV28 and TRBJ2-7; D is perhaps TRBD2 (6 bases). In germline, CDR1 is MDHEN, CDR2 SYDVKM. Trimming removed 7 bases from V and 3 bases from J, with 13 bases in between. The CDR3 sequence is 13 residues long. In DNA form, the CDR3 reads TGTGCCAGCACGAGAGGAGGGATCTACGAGCAGTACTTC. Protein sequence: CASTRGGIYEQYF.

V gene TRBV6-1 combines with J gene TRBJ2-3, with 10 positions matching TRBD2. Germline V gene lookup returns CDR1 MNHNS and CDR2 SASEGT. With 4 bases clipped from V and 3 bases from J, the junction kept 7 bases outside the gene matches. The CDR3 is made up of 16 amino acids. The CDR3 nucleotides read TGTGCCAGCAGTGTTCTTAGCGGGGGGATAACAGATACGCAGTATTTT. The encoded protein is CASSVLSGGITDTQYF.